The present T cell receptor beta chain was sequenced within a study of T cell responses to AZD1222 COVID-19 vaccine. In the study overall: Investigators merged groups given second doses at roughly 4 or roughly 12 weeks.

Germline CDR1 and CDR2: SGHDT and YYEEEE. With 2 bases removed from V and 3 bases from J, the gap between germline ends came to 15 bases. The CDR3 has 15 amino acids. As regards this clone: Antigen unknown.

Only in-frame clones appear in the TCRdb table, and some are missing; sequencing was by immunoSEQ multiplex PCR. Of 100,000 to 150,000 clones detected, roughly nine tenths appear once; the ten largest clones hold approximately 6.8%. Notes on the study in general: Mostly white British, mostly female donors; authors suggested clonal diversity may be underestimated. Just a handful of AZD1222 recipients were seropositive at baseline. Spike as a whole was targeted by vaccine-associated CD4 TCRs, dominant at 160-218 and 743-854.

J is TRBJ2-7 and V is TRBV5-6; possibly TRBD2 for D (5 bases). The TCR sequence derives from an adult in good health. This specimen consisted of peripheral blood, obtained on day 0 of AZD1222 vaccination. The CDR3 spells CASSFRGRNFYEQYF. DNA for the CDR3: TGTGCCAGCAGCTTTCGAGGGCGGAACTTCTACGAGCAGTACTTC.